This T cell receptor beta chain was found in a study of early T cells in non-severe SARS-CoV-2 infection. The overall study: Whole-blood bulk RNA, unsorted, was sequenced, and chains were unpaired. Notes on the study in general: Database matching using VDJdb favored anti-spike CD8 responses, with private and CD4 specificities left missing.

Each single cDNA molecule received a unique molecular identifier. TCRdb called the 5' RACE reads again in MiXCR, with one record for every CDR3 protein. The sample yields about 110,000 distinct CDR3 sequences, about an eighth seen once. Points on this clonotype: Its antigen remains unknown.

The germline CDR1 and CDR2 sequences are SNHLY and FYNNEI. V dropped 5 bases and J dropped 6 bases, with 8 bases sitting between them. This CDR3 is 11 amino acids long. This receptor was identified in an adult who was a healthcare worker with PCR-confirmed SARS-CoV-2 infection or an uninfected control (not recorded which). Sample: whole blood. V is TRBV2 and J is TRBJ2-7; D uncertain. The CDR3 nucleotides read TGTGCCAGCAGTCCACGTTTCGAGCAGTACTTC. It yields the protein CASSPRFEQYF.